The next 20 T cell receptor beta chains were all read from a single sample in a study of CD8 T cells in Susac syndrome. RNA, at about 0.45 to 1 ug, was reverse transcribed with random hexamers. TCRdb used MiXCR to reprocess the immunoSEQ multiplex PCR reads, holding one entry per CDR3 protein. The data hold some 200,000 distinct CDR3 sequences, with approximately 96% observed a single time. The sample taken for sequencing was CD4+ T cells from PBMCs. The receptors derive from a human donor with Susac syndrome.

The rearrangement uses TRBV14 and TRBJ2-5; possibly TRBD1 for D (5 bases). CDR1 and CDR2 (germline): SGHDN, FVKESK. The CDR3 is made up of 14 amino acids. V lost 7 bases, J lost 0 bases, and 12 bases lay in between. The CDR3 protein is CASTATDNQETQYF. CDR3 DNA sequence: TGTGCCAGCACCGCAACGGACAACCAAGAGACCCAGTACTTC.

The chain uses TRBV28 and TRBJ1-5, with D uncertain. Trimming pared 6 bases from V and 2 bases from J, leaving 14 bases between. This CDR3 spans 15 amino acids. Germline V lookup: CDR1 MDHEN, CDR2 SYDVKM. For the CDR3, the DNA is TGTGCCAGCAGGGCGCTGGCCGTAGGCAATCAGCCCCAGCATTTT. It encodes CASRALAVGNQPQHF.

The rearrangement uses TRBV3-1 and TRBJ2-7, with 8 positions matching TRBD1. This CDR3 has 15 residues. The V and J ends lost 1 base and 4 bases, in that order; junction bases with no gene match: 6. Germline values: CDR1 LGHDT, CDR2 YNNKEL (reference sequence). CDR3 protein: CASSQGLQGAYEQYF. In nucleotides, the CDR3 is TGTGCCAGCAGCCAAGGCCTCCAGGGGGCTTACGAGCAGTACTTC.

V gene TRBV12-3 or TRBV12-4 combines with J gene TRBJ2-7; 11 nucleotides match TRBD2. The V gene end was trimmed by 5 bases and the J gene end by 7 bases; junction bases not matched to a gene: 13. This CDR3 is built from 16 residues. In nucleotides, the CDR3 is TGTGCCAGCAGTCCCGCGACCGCTAGCGGGGGGCGTGAGCAGTACTTC. Translating gives CASSPATASGGREQYF.

This clonotype was recorded only once. The genes are TRBV30 and TRBJ1-5; a possible D gene is TRBD1 (5 bases). There are 14 residues in the CDR3. V was cut by 3 bases and J by 0 bases, with 9 bases left in between. The germline gives CDR1 GTSNPN, CDR2 SVGIG (reference sequence). CDR3 sequence reads: CAWREGYSNQPQHF. The CDR3 region has the DNA TGTGCCTGGAGGGAGGGGTATAGCAATCAGCCCCAGCATTTT.

The chain has TRBV11-2 and TRBJ2-7; D remains unclear. Trimming left V 2 bases short and J 1 base short, with 3 bases between. This CDR3 region has 12 residues. Germline V gives CDR1 SGHAT, CDR2 FQNNGV. Here the CDR3 DNA reads TGTGCCAGCAGCTTAAGGTCCTACGAGCAGTACTTC. It codes for CASSLRSYEQYF.

V is TRBV7-2 and J is TRBJ2-7; no firm D call. V was cut by 5 bases and J by 2 bases, with 10 bases left in between. The CDR3 consists of 13 residues. Germline V gene data show CDR1 as SGHTA and CDR2 as FQGNSA. The CDR3 region has the DNA TGTGCCAGCAGCATTGGAGTGACCTACGAGCAGTACTTC. Protein sequence: CASSIGVTYEQYF.

The chain uses TRBV5-1 and TRBJ2-5, with D unclear. This CDR3 has 12 amino acids. V lost 2 bases to trimming and J lost 2 bases, with 4 bases between them. Germline loops: CDR1 SGHRS, CDR2 YFSETQ. DNA for the CDR3: TGCGCCAGCAGCTTTTATCAAGAGACCCAGTACTTC. This gives the protein CASSFYQETQYF. The entire variable domain, with the rest obtained from reference TRBV5-1 and TRBJ2-5, is as follows: KAGVTQTPRYLIKTRGQQVTLSCSPISGHRSVSWYQQTPGQGLQFLFEYFSETQRNKGNFPGRFSGRQFSNSRSEMNVSTLELGDSALYLCASSFYQETQYFGPGTRLLVL.

V gene TRBV27 combines with J gene TRBJ2-7; D remains ambiguous. This CDR3 has 14 amino acids. From germline, CDR1 is MNHEY and CDR2 SMNVEV (reference sequence). V was cut by 4 bases and J by 1 base, with 11 bases left in between. CDR3 region: CASSSSGPSYEQYF. The CDR3 DNA is TGTGCCAGCAGTTCTTCCGGGCCTTCCTACGAGCAGTACTTC.

The chain joins TRBV5-4 to TRBJ2-5; 9 nucleotides agree with TRBD2. Germline loops: CDR1 SGHNT, CDR2 YYREEE (reference sequence). The CDR3 loop spans 17 amino acids. J gave up 1 base and V 0 bases, and 7 bases lay outside the gene matches. This CDR3 reads CASSLDLSSGAQETQYF. The CDR3 coding sequence is TGTGCCAGCAGCTTGGATTTGTCTAGCGGGGCCCAAGAGACCCAGTACTTC.

The chain recombines TRBV7-8 with TRBJ2-2; 14 nucleotides line up with TRBD2. Trimming removed 0 bases from V and 2 bases from J; junction bases left unmatched: 5. There are 19 residues in the CDR3. The germline V gene encodes CDR1 SGHVS and CDR2 FQNEAQ. CDR3 sequence (DNA): TGTGCCAGCAGCTTAGCCTTTGGACTAGCGGGGGGAAACACCGGGGAGCTGTTTTTT. As protein: CASSLAFGLAGGNTGELFF.

The V gene is TRBV6-2 or TRBV6-3, the J gene TRBJ1-6; D call uncertain. The CDR3 extends over 15 amino acids. CDR1 and CDR2 (germline): MNHEY, SVGEGT. V shed 5 bases and J shed 14 bases, with 22 bases lying between them. CDR3 residues: CASSPFGIGFRALHF. For the CDR3, the DNA is TGTGCCAGCAGTCCTTTCGGAATTGGCTTTAGGGCCCTCCACTTT.

This clonotype was counted a single time. V gene TRBV30 combines with J gene TRBJ1-2; maybe TRBD1 (5 bases). CDR3 size: 13 residues. V lost 0 bases, J lost 6 bases, and 11 bases lay in between. CDR1 is GTSNPN, CDR2 SVGIG, per germline (reference sequence). CDR3 region: CAWSVKGSHGYTF. The CDR3 DNA follows: TGTGCCTGGAGTGTTAAGGGGTCTCATGGCTACACCTTC.

The chain combines TRBV7-9 with TRBJ1-4; the D is unclear. The CDR3 is 13 residues long. Germline V gene sequence: CDR1 SEHNR, CDR2 FQNEAQ (reference sequence). V was clipped by 6 bases and J by 6 bases, with 11 bases between them. The CDR3 protein is CASRSGSDEKLFF. DNA for the CDR3: TGTGCCAGCAGATCGGGCAGCGATGAAAAACTGTTTTTT.

The CDR3 nucleotides read TGTGCCAGCAGCCCTATCTCCGGTATCGACTATGGCTACACCTTC. As protein: CASSPISGIDYGYTF. J is TRBJ1-2 and V is TRBV5-6, with D unresolved. V lost 4 bases and J lost 3, with 16 bases in between. Germline loops: CDR1 SGHDT, CDR2 YYEEEE. This CDR3 region has 15 residues.

The V call is TRBV2, the J call TRBJ1-2; possibly TRBD1 for D (5 bases). This CDR3 spans 16 amino acids. V dropped 0 bases and J dropped 3 bases, with 14 bases sitting between them. CDR1 is SNHLY and CDR2 is FYNNEI in the germline V gene. In nucleotides, the CDR3 is TGTGCCAGCAGTGAAGCCATGGCAGGGAGGGACTATGGCTACACCTTC. It translates to CASSEAMAGRDYGYTF.

The genes are TRBV3-1 and TRBJ2-7; D might be TRBD1 (5 bases). This CDR3 contains 15 residues. The germline CDR1 and CDR2 sequences are LGHDT and YNNKEL (reference sequence). Trimming pared 1 base from V and 6 bases from J, leaving 16 bases between. Written as DNA, the CDR3 is TGTGCCAGCAGCCAAGTTAAGGGGATGGCATTCGAGCAGTACTTC. Encoded protein: CASSQVKGMAFEQYF.

This clonotype was seen a single time. This chain links TRBV11-1 with TRBJ2-7; D is undetermined. The CDR3 has 14 amino acids. CDR1 and CDR2 from the germline V gene are SGHAT and FQDESV (reference sequence). The germline V and J ends were trimmed by 2 bases and 4 bases, with 12 bases remaining between them. The DNA of the CDR3 is TGTGCCAGCAGCTTACACCCCTCGGAATACGAGCAGTACTTC. Translated, it gives CASSLHPSEYEQYF.

This clonotype was seen a single time. This chain uses TRBV7-9 with TRBJ2-7; D is possibly TRBD2 (5 bases). V was cut by 3 bases and J by 6 bases, with 15 bases left in between. The germline CDR1 and CDR2 sequences are SEHNR and FQNEAQ (reference sequence). This CDR3 has 14 residues. CDR3 region: CASSFWGTRGEQYF. The CDR3 coding sequence is TGTGCCAGCAGCTTTTGGGGTACTCGGGGCGAGCAGTACTTC.

The J gene is TRBJ2-3, the V gene TRBV29-1; D gene ambiguous. The germline CDR1 and CDR2 sequences are SQVTM and ANQGSEA. CDR3 length equals 12 residues. The V end was cut by 4 bases, the J end by 1 base, with 6 bases between. This chain's CDR3 is CSVVQGTDTQYF. CDR3 nucleotide sequence: TGCAGCGTTGTTCAGGGCACAGATACGCAGTATTTT.